These 15 T cell receptor beta chains originate from one sample sequenced in a study of T cell responses to AZD1222 COVID-19 vaccine. Using immunoSEQ multiplex PCR, the repertoire was profiled, and TCRdb retains in-frame clones only, with some absent. The sample gives about 120,000 clones, 85% to 95% of which show up once; approximately 5.1% is in the top ten. Specimen: peripheral blood, collected 28 days after the second AZD1222 dose. The receptors stem from an adult who received the AZD1222 COVID-19 vaccine.

V usage is TRBV11-2 and J usage is TRBJ2-7, with 11 bases lining up with TRBD2. Unmatched junction bases numbered 4, after V lost 5 bases and J lost 4 bases. The length of the CDR3 is 14 residues. Per the germline V gene, CDR1 is SGHAT and CDR2 is FQNNGV. DNA for the CDR3: TGTGCCAGCAGCCGGACTAGCGGGTATTACGAGCAGTACTTC. Translating it yields CASSRTSGYYEQYF.

The rearrangement uses TRBV7-8 and TRBJ2-3, with 12 bases identical to TRBD2. Trimming at V came to 3 bases and at J to 2 bases, leaving 9 bases not matched to a gene. There are 18 residues in the CDR3. From germline, CDR1 is SGHVS and CDR2 FQNEAQ. The CDR3 here is CASSFGLAGGSDTDTQYF. The CDR3 nucleotides read TGTGCCAGCAGCTTCGGGCTAGCGGGGGGGTCGGACACAGATACGCAGTATTTT.

The V gene is TRBV6-6, the J gene TRBJ1-1; no clear D gene. Germline V lookup: CDR1 MNHNY, CDR2 SVGAGI (reference sequence). V lost 5 bases and J 3 bases, leaving 7 bases between the germline ends. This CDR3 has 12 amino acids. The CDR3 protein is CASSLSDTEAFF. In nucleotides, the CDR3 is TGTGCCAGCAGTCTAAGTGACACTGAAGCTTTCTTT.

The CDR3 nucleotides read TGCAGTGCTAGATTCGGGACCCAGCAGTTCTTC. Protein sequence: CSARFGTQQFF. The chain recombines TRBV20-1 with TRBJ2-1; the D call may be TRBD1 or TRBD2 (5 bases each). This CDR3 spans 11 amino acids. Trimming pared 2 bases from V and 11 bases from J, leaving 10 bases between. Germline CDR1 is DFQATT and CDR2 is SNEGSKA (reference sequence).

J is TRBJ1-1 and V is TRBV6-5, with unresolved D. The CDR3 covers 13 residues. Trimming left V 6 bases short and J 6 bases short, with 14 bases between. Germline CDR1 and CDR2: MNHEY and SVGAGI. This chain's CDR3 is CASRAVPEAEAFF. In DNA, the CDR3 is TGTGCCAGCAGGGCTGTACCGGAAGCTGAAGCTTTCTTT.

The chain is built from TRBV5-8 and TRBJ2-1, with D maybe TRBD2 (7 bases). CDR1 is SGHTS, CDR2 YDEGEE, per germline. V gave up 7 bases and J gave up 5 bases, with 19 bases separating them. The CDR3 length is 15 residues. Here the CDR3 reads CASPNRGAADNEQFF. The CDR3 coding sequence is TGTGCCAGCCCCAACCGGGGGGCCGCGGACAATGAGCAGTTCTTC.

The chain uses TRBV19 and TRBJ2-2; 8 nucleotides line up with TRBD2. Germline CDR1 reads LNHDA; CDR2 reads SQIVND (reference sequence). The CDR3 sequence is 13 residues long. The trim removed 6 bases at V and 6 bases at J, leaving 3 bases unmatched. The CDR3 region has the DNA TGTGCCAGTAGGGCGGGGGGCTCCGGGGAGCTGTTTTTT. As protein: CASRAGGSGELFF. The variable domain in full, completed from reference TRBV19 and TRBJ2-2, reads DGGITQSPKYLFRKEGQNVTLSCEQNLNHDAMYWYRQDPGQGLRLIYYSQIVNDFQKGDIAEGYSVSREKKESFPLTVTSAQKNPTAFYLCASRAGGSGELFFGEGSRLTVL.

The V gene is TRBV5-6, the J gene TRBJ1-2; 7 bases fit TRBD1. This CDR3 has 15 amino acids. Unmatched junction bases numbered 10, after V lost 2 bases and J lost 6 bases. Germline assignment: CDR1 SGHDT and CDR2 YYEEEE. CDR3 nucleotide sequence: TGTGCCAGCAGCTTAACAGGGGTAGGAGGTGATGGCTACACCTTC. Translated, it gives CASSLTGVGGDGYTF.

The genes are TRBV7-3 and TRBJ2-3; D may be TRBD2 (6 bases). Between the trimmed V and J ends, which lost 2 bases and 1 base, there was a span of 10 bases. The CDR3 extends over 15 amino acids. The V gene's germline CDR1 is SGHTA and CDR2 FQGTGA. The CDR3 nucleotides read TGTGCCAGCAGCTTAGGAGGGAAGGGCACAGATACGCAGTATTTT. Its translation is CASSLGGKGTDTQYF. Combining the CDR3 with reference TRBV7-3 and TRBJ2-3 gives the whole variable domain GAGVSQTPSNKVTEKGKYVELRCDPISGHTALYWYRQSLGQGPEFLIYFQGTGAADDSGLPNDRFFAVRPEGSVSTLKIQRTERGDSAVYLCASSLGGKGTDTQYFGPGTRLTVL.

This chain links TRBV4-3 with TRBJ1-1; D is possibly TRBD1 (5 bases). Germline assignment: CDR1 LGHNA and CDR2 YSLEER. V lost 1 base and J 5 bases, leaving 8 bases between the germline ends. The CDR3 has 13 residues. The DNA for the CDR3 is TGCGCCAGCAGCCAAGTGTGGGGGACTGAAGCTTTCTTT. Its protein is CASSQVWGTEAFF.

The chain links TRBV5-6 to TRBJ2-7; the D is unclear. This CDR3 has 14 amino acids. Germline V CDR1 and CDR2: SGHDT, YYEEEE. Trimming shortened V by 0 bases and J by 5 bases, and 12 bases separated the two germline ends. The CDR3 nucleotides are TGTGCCAGCAGCTTGGTGTCCCCCGTTAACGAGCAGTACTTC. As protein: CASSLVSPVNEQYF.

CDR3 coding DNA: TGTGCCAGCAGCACCTCCCTAGCGGGAGCAGATACGCAGTATTTT. Translation: CASSTSLAGADTQYF. J is TRBJ2-3 and V is TRBV7-2; 10 positions match TRBD2. The CDR3 is 15 residues long. Germline CDR1 reads SGHTA; CDR2 reads FQGNSA. J was trimmed by 4 bases and V by 5 bases; bases with no gene match: 6.

The gene calls are TRBV3-1 (or the pseudogene TRBV3-2) and TRBJ2-7; no firm D call. Germline V gene lookup returns CDR1 LGHDT and CDR2 YNNKEL (reference sequence). CDR3 size: 12 residues. Trimming removed 1 base from V and 2 bases from J, with 3 bases in between. Here the CDR3 DNA reads TGTGCCAGCAGCCAAGCAACCTACGAGCAGTACTTC. Translated: CASSQATYEQYF.

The J gene is TRBJ2-3, the V gene TRBV3-1 (or the pseudogene TRBV3-2); D gene unclear. The V and J ends lost 1 base and 6 bases respectively, with 8 bases between them. CDR3 size: 13 residues. Germline loops: CDR1 LGHDT, CDR2 YNNKEL (reference sequence). The DNA of the CDR3 is TGTGCCAGCAGCCAAGTGTCTCCGGATACGCAGTATTTT. Protein: CASSQVSPDTQYF.

V is TRBV6-5 and J is TRBJ1-6, with TRBD1 matching 9 bases. Germline V CDR1 and CDR2: MNHEY, SVGAGI. The CDR3 spans 15 residues. V trimming: 2 bases; J trimming: 10 bases; junction bases outside the gene matches: 6. The CDR3 reads CASSYEGQGTSPLHF. CDR3 DNA: TGTGCCAGCAGTTACGAGGGACAGGGTACATCACCCCTCCACTTT.